The 2 T cell receptor beta chains below all came from one sample that was sequenced in a study of shared clonotypes between healthy human individuals. The protocol was immunoSEQ multiplex PCR, while the TCRdb copy is restricted to in-frame clones and leaves out a portion. The sample yields some 490,000 clones, approximately 81% seen once. The sequenced sample consisted of PBMCs. The receptors here all came from a woman between 40 and 50 years old in good health. Some clones in this sample may be carry-over from other donors' samples.

As for this clone: The same CDR3 arises from other DNA sequences in this sample as well. The chain employs TRBV5-4 and TRBJ2-5, with D perhaps TRBD1 or TRBD2 (5 bases each). The CDR3 is 14 residues long. Germline V gives CDR1 SGHNT, CDR2 YYREEE (reference sequence). Trimming removed 0 bases from V and 1 base from J, with 7 bases in between. DNA for the CDR3: TGTGCCAGCAGCTTGGTGGGGGTCCAAGAGACCCAGTACTTC. This sequence encodes CASSLVGVQETQYF. Supplemented by reference TRBV5-4 and TRBJ2-5, the full variable domain reads ETGVTQSPTHLIKTRGQQVTLRCSSQSGHNTVSWYQQALGQGPQFIFQYYREEENGRGNFPPRFSGLQFPNYSSELNVNALELDDSALYLCASSLVGVQETQYFGPGTRLLVL.

The chain combines TRBV7-6 with TRBJ2-1; D possibly corresponds to TRBD2 (5 bases). CDR3 size: 16 residues. From germline, CDR1 is SGHVS and CDR2 FNYEAQ. V lost 4 bases and J lost 6, with 19 bases in between. The CDR3, as DNA: TGTGCCAGCAGCTCCCCACTAGGTGAGACCTCCAATGAGCAGTTCTTC. Translating it yields CASSSPLGETSNEQFF.